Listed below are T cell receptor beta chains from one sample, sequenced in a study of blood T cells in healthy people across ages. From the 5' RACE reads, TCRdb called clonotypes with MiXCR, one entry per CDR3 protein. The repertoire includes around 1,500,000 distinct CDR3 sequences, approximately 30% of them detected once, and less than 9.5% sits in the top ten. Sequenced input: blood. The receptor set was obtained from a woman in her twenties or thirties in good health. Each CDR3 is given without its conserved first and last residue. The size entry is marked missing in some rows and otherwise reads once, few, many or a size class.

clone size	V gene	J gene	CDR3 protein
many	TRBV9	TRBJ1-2	ASSALLANYGYT
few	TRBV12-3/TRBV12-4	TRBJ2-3	ASSDPAGITDTQY
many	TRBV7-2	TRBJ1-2	ASSLARGNGYT
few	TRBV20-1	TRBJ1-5	SARGGSGDFGNQPQH
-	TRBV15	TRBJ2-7	ATSRERVRPYEQY
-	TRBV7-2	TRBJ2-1	ASSCPGTRASSYNEQF
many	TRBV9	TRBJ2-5	ASSFGTREETQY
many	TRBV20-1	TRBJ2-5	SASRYGSGSVVETQY
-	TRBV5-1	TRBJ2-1	ASSSQGAEQF
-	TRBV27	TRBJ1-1	ASSWNSFPSEAF
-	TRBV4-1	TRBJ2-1	ASSQDRLGANEQF
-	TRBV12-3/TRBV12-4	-	ASSNRRGNEQY
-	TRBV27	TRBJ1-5	ASRDRQGWNPQH
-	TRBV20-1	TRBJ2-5	SARTLGETQY
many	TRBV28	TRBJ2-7	ASSLTGRGRYEQY
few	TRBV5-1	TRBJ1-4	ASSFYGQAAEKLF
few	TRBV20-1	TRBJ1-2	SASDGLGYT
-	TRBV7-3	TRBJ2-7	ASSRTGTGEYEQY
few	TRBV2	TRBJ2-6	ASRDGIVHAGANVLT
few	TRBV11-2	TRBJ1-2	ASSLYPGREGYT
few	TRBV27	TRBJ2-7	ASRDGTRKYNEQY
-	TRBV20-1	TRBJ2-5	SARATSDQETQY
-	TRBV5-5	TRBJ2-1	ASSLIPGTNNEQF
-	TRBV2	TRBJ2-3	ASKDSTGDTQY
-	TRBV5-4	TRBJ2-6	ASSTEWISGANVLT
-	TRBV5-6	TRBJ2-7	ASSLVEGVGSLGVDYEQY
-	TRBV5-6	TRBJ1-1	ASSLAPGTGANTEAF
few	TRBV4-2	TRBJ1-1	ASSSDRLNTEAF
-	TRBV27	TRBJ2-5	ASIPTSGETQY
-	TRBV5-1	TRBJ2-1	ASTTGTYNEQF
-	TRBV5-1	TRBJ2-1	ASSSRVGTRVYNEQF
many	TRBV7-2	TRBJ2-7	ASSKDGRGEQY
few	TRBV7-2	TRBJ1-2	ASSFLNQGVDYGYT
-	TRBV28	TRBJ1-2	AGTDGQGTDGYT
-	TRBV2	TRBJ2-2	ASKLLAGVNTGELF
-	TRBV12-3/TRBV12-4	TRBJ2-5	ASRPDRGKETQY
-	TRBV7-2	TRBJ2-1	ASSPLRREQF
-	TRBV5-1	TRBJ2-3	ASSLAAWTGTGSVDTQY
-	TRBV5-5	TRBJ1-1	ASSLAGAGRMNTEAF
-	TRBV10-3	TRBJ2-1	AISEGQGAEEQF
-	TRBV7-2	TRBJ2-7	ASSLGRGAQY
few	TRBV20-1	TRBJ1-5	SARLTGDQYSNQPQH
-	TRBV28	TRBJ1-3	ASSSPGGRSGNTIY
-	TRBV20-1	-	SATAETEYNEQY
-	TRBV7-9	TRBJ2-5	ASSLGRPSGQETQY
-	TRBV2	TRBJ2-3	ASRDSGRGTDTQY
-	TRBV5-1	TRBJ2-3	AILEPSRNTDTQY
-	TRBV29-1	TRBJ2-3	SFGAGSISDTQY
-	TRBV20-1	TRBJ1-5	SAREGGQGARQPQH
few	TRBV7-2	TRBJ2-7	ASSLTTRNYEQY
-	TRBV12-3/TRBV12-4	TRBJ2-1	ASSSPPGLASSEQF
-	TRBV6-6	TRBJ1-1	ASMQGGGSEAF
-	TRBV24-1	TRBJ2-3	ATSDPSRAPTQY
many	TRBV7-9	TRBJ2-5	ASSNTETRGTQY
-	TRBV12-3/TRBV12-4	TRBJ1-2	ASTLRTDHGCT
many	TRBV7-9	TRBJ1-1	ASSLAGSKTEAF
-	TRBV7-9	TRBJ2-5	ASSLYFAQGTQY
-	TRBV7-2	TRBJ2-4	AGGKGGEGDIQY